These 5 T cell receptor beta chains share one sample of origin, sequenced in a study of a mutant IDH1 vaccine in newly diagnosed glioma. Clones were sequenced by immunoSEQ multiplex PCR, and TCRdb holds only the in-frame ones, with some missing. The data contain about 32,000 clones, roughly 77% of them singletons. Time point of the sample: week 35, safety follow-up. A single vaccine dose contained 300 ug of mutant IDH1 20-mer peptide, and topical imiquimod was used with it. These receptors have no identified antigens. The source was PBMCs, collected from a glioma patient whose treatment included an IDH1 peptide vaccine. The receptor set was obtained from a man aged 35-49 years with glioma. Some clones in this sample may be carry-over from other donors' samples.

The V gene is TRBV5-4, the J gene TRBJ2-5, with 10 bases aligning to TRBD1. V lost 4 bases and J lost 5; bases outside the gene matches: 8. Looked up from germline, CDR1 is SGHNT and CDR2 is YYREEE (reference sequence). This CDR3 comprises 15 residues. The CDR3 DNA is TGTGCCAGCAGCACCCGGACAGGGGGTGTGGAGACCCAGTACTTC. Encoded protein: CASSTRTGGVETQYF.

The chain is built from TRBV5-4 and TRBJ2-1; the match to TRBD1 covers 7 bases. This CDR3 is built from 15 residues. V trimming: 3 bases; J trimming: 6 bases; junction bases outside the gene matches: 9. Germline CDR1 reads SGHNT; CDR2 reads YYREEE (reference sequence). Here the CDR3 reads CASSSLGDSLNEQFF. The CDR3 DNA reads TGTGCCAGCAGCTCACTGGGGGACAGTCTCAATGAGCAGTTCTTC. The full variable domain, rest sourced from reference TRBV5-4 and TRBJ2-1, is ETGVTQSPTHLIKTRGQQVTLRCSSQSGHNTVSWYQQALGQGPQFIFQYYREEENGRGNFPPRFSGLQFPNYSSELNVNALELDDSALYLCASSSLGDSLNEQFFGPGTRLTVL.

The chain carries TRBV9 and TRBJ2-3, with TRBD2 as a possible D gene (6 bases). V lost 0 bases, J lost 2 bases, and 13 bases lay in between. CDR1 is SGDLS and CDR2 is YYNGEE in the germline V gene. This CDR3 has 16 amino acids. The CDR3 loop reads CASSVVGGAPTDTQYF. The CDR3 DNA reads as TGTGCCAGCAGCGTAGTTGGAGGGGCCCCCACAGATACGCAGTATTTT.

The chain joins TRBV7-2 to TRBJ2-7; D remains unclear. The CDR3 consists of 15 residues. Between the trimmed V and J ends, which lost 5 bases and 2 bases, there was a span of 16 bases. Germline assignment: CDR1 SGHTA and CDR2 FQGNSA. The DNA for the CDR3 is TGTGCCAGCAGCCACCAATCGACTGGAACCTACGAGCAGTACTTC. Translating gives CASSHQSTGTYEQYF.

The J gene is TRBJ1-3, the V gene TRBV29-1; D call uncertain. Germline CDR1 reads SQVTM; CDR2 reads ANQGSEA. The V end lost 0 bases, the J end lost 3 bases, and 24 bases lay between the germline ends. This CDR3 contains 19 residues. The DNA for the CDR3 is TGCAGCGTTGAAGAGCCGTTCCTCGGGCTAACGACCGATGGAAACACCATATATTTT. As protein: CSVEEPFLGLTTDGNTIYF.